This section outlines one T cell receptor (beta chain) sequence together with its context. The sample comes from a study of control samples from healthy donors and cancer patients. Per the germline V gene, CDR1 is LGHNA and CDR2 is YSLEER. CDR3 length equals 12 residues. V was cut by 2 bases and J by 8 bases, with 7 bases left in between. Clones were sequenced by immunoSEQ multiplex PCR, and TCRdb holds only the in-frame ones, with some missing. The sample contains about 160,000 clones, 80% to 95% of which appear only once. Sample: blood. The chain employs TRBV4-3 and TRBJ2-1, with D unclear. This clonotype originated in a woman aged 25 to 39 in good health. CDR3 residues: CASSQSADEQFF. In DNA, the CDR3 is TGCGCCAGCAGCCAATCCGCAGATGAGCAGTTCTTC.